This T cell receptor (beta chain) was found in a study of type 1 and type 2 diabetes patients. Genomic DNA was the PCR template. Amplification of the beta chain CDR3 used 30 forward and 13 reverse multiplex primers. MiXCR was run by TCRdb on the multiplex PCR reads, yielding one entry per CDR3 protein. This table holds fewer than 350,000 distinct CDR3 sequences, 47% found once. The table lists this clonotype with a few counts. The germline V gene encodes CDR1 MDHEN and CDR2 SYDVKM. There are 16 residues in the CDR3. Unmatched junction bases numbered 14, after V lost 6 bases and J lost 4 bases. The source is a man younger than 35 with type 2 diabetes. This chain joins TRBV28 and TRBJ2-5; TRBD2 matches 7 bases. Input material: peripheral blood mononuclear cells (PBMCs). The DNA for the CDR3 is TGTGCCAGCAGCCTTACGGGGGAGCGCGGGAGAGAGACCCAGTACTTC. Its translation: CASSLTGERGRETQYF.